The rows below give T cell receptor beta chains drawn from one sample of a study of blood T cell repertoires in COVID-19. Method: immunoSEQ multiplex PCR; TCRdb's copy keeps in-frame clones and lacks some. The table records approximately 150,000 clones, approximately 84% of them present only once. The source material was peripheral blood. The receptors derive from a woman over 75 with acute or convalescent COVID-19. The CDR3 runs from the conserved cysteine through the conserved F or W. A D gene is named only where the DNA matches it firmly. The size field is filled for only some rows; it gives once, few, many or a size class.

j_call clone_size d_call v_call cdr3_nt cdr3_aa
TRBJ2-3 . TRBD1 TRBV6-5 TGTGCCAGCAGGATCAGACAGGGAGATCAGCCCCAGTATTTT CASRIRQGDQPQYF
TRBJ1-5 . . TRBV15 TGTGCCACCAGCCTAGGGGGGGGGTTACAGCCCCAGCATTTT CATSLGGGLQPQHF
TRBJ2-7 many TRBD1 TRBV19 TGTGCCAGTAGCAAAGGACAGGGGGGCAACGAGCAGTACTTC CASSKGQGGNEQYF
TRBJ1-1 . . TRBV30 TGTGCCTGGAGTTACCACACAGGGGAAGCTTTCTTT CAWSYHTGEAFF
TRBJ1-2 . TRBD1 TRBV27 TGTGCCAGCAGTTTATACGGCAGGGGGAGCGGCTACACCTTC CASSLYGRGSGYTF
TRBJ2-1 . . TRBV14 TGTGCCAGCAGCCAAAATGGGGCAGGAAACTACAATGAGCAGTTCTTC CASSQNGAGNYNEQFF
TRBJ1-2 . TRBD1 TRBV5-6 TGTGCCAGCAGCTTGGGGACAGGGCACTATGGCTACACCTTC CASSLGTGHYGYTF
TRBJ2-7 . TRBD1 TRBV4-3 TGCGCCAGCAGCCAAGATCGGAGACAGGGGGCCTACGAGCAGTACTTC CASSQDRRQGAYEQYF
TRBJ2-3 . TRBD2 TRBV27 TGTGCCAGCAGTTTAAAGTCGGGAGGGTGGTACGATACGCAGTATTTT CASSLKSGGWYDTQYF
TRBJ2-7 . . TRBV7-8 TGTGCCAGCAGCTGGGGCTGGATCTCCTACGAGCAGTACTTC CASSWGWISYEQYF
TRBJ1-1 . . TRBV18 TGTGCCAGCTCCCGAAAGGGGGTTCAGAACACTGAAGCTTTCTTT CASSRKGVQNTEAFF
TRBJ2-6 . . TRBV7-9 TGTGCCAGCAGCTTAATTGCGGCCTCTGGGGCCAACGTCCTGACTTTC CASSLIAASGANVLTF
TRBJ1-2 . TRBD1 TRBV7-8 TGTGCCAGCAGTCCGGGACAGGGGGCGCTCGGCTACACCTTC CASSPGQGALGYTF
TRBJ2-5 . . TRBV10-2 TGCGCCAGCAGTGAGTCAGGAGGAGTTGGAGAGACCCAGTACTTC CASSESGGVGETQYF
TRBJ1-1 . . TRBV14 TGTGCCAGCAGCCAATTCAGGGGTCACACTGAAGCTTTCTTT CASSQFRGHTEAFF
TRBJ2-7 . . TRBV7-9 TGTGCCAGCAGCTCTAATTACGAGCAGTACTTC CASSSNYEQYF